The 27 T cell receptor beta chains reported below all come from one sample, sequenced in a study of T-cell memory formation after mild COVID-19. MiXCR was run by TCRdb on the 5' RACE reads, yielding one entry per CDR3 protein. The sample includes approximately 450,000 distinct CDR3 sequences, 15% to 20% seen only once; the top ten take 9% to 15%. The sample was PBMCs or a T cell subset sorted from them (not recorded which). All receptors come from an adult woman who had mild COVID-19 (a few samples of this study predate the infection). Cell type and time point are not known.

V is TRBV7-9 and J is TRBJ2-1; 10 nucleotides match TRBD2. Losses at the gene ends were 4 bases for V and 7 bases for J; bases not matched to a gene: 4. Germline CDR1 reads SEHNR; CDR2 reads FQNEAQ (reference sequence). The CDR3 is 14 residues long. The CDR3 DNA follows: TGTGCCAGCAGCTCGGGACTAGCGAGGAATGAGCAGTTCTTC. This encodes CASSSGLARNEQFF.

This rearrangement joins TRBV5-1 to TRBJ1-1, with 10 bases lining up with TRBD1. The V gene's germline CDR1 is SGHRS and CDR2 YFSETQ. The V and J ends lost 3 bases and 6 bases, in that order; junction bases with no gene match: 8. This CDR3 has 15 residues. The CDR3 region has the DNA TGCGCCAGCAGCTGGGGGACAGGGGAGAGGCCTGAAGCTTTCTTT. Translation gives CASSWGTGERPEAFF. The full variable domain, its missing parts supplied by reference TRBV5-1 and TRBJ1-1, is KAGVTQTPRYLIKTRGQQVTLSCSPISGHRSVSWYQQTPGQGLQFLFEYFSETQRNKGNFPGRFSGRQFSNSRSEMNVSTLELGDSALYLCASSWGTGERPEAFFGQGTRLTVV.

The rearrangement links TRBV7-6 to TRBJ2-4, with TRBD1 matching 12 bases. Per germline, CDR1 SGHVS and CDR2 FNYEAQ. This CDR3 contains 14 residues. J lost 15 bases, V lost 5 bases, and 11 bases had no gene match. CDR3 nucleotide sequence: TGTGCCAGCAGCCCCCAGGGACAGGGGGCAATATGGTACTTC. Protein sequence: CASSPQGQGAIWYF.

This clonotype was detected ten times or more. The rearrangement uses TRBV12-3 or TRBV12-4 and TRBJ2-2; the D gene is possibly TRBD1 (6 bases). Trimming took off 2 bases at V and 1 base at J, with 8 bases between the two ends. The CDR3 consists of 15 residues. The CDR3: CASSLRGMNTGELFF. DNA for the CDR3: TGTGCCAGCAGTTTAAGGGGGATGAACACCGGGGAGCTGTTTTTT.

This CDR3 reads CATSEPGGANEQFF. CDR3 coding DNA: TGTGCCACCAGTGAGCCAGGGGGAGCAAATGAGCAGTTCTTC. The chain couples TRBV24-1 to TRBJ2-1, with 7 bases matching TRBD1. From germline, CDR1 is KGHDR and CDR2 SFDVKD. V was clipped by 4 bases and J by 7 bases; unmatched bases: 6. This CDR3 has 14 amino acids.

In this sample, this clonotype turned up many times. This chain joins TRBV24-1 and TRBJ2-6; 8 positions match TRBD2. Germline V lookup: CDR1 KGHDR, CDR2 SFDVKD. The CDR3 is 19 residues long. Trimming removed 4 bases from V and 4 bases from J; junction bases left unmatched: 14. The CDR3 spells CATSDSKGSGGPGANVLTF. The CDR3 nucleotides read TGTGCCACCAGTGACTCGAAGGGCAGCGGGGGCCCGGGGGCCAACGTCCTGACTTTC.

The chain couples TRBV20-1 to TRBJ1-1, with D possibly being TRBD1 (5 bases). CDR3 size: 13 residues. Between the trimmed V and J ends, which lost 5 bases and 4 bases, there was a span of 14 bases. CDR1 is DFQATT and CDR2 is SNEGSKA in the germline V gene (reference sequence). The CDR3 DNA reads as TGCAGTGCTCTAGGGGCGGTGGGCACTGAAGCTTTCTTT. Translating it yields CSALGAVGTEAFF.

This chain connects TRBV11-2 to TRBJ2-7; 7 bases agree with TRBD1. Germline loops: CDR1 SGHAT, CDR2 FQNNGV. The CDR3 loop spans 14 amino acids. After removal of 5 bases from V and 6 bases from J, the junction contained 10 bases not matched to a gene. The CDR3 region is CASSPSKSGGEQYF. The CDR3 DNA is TGTGCCAGCAGCCCCAGCAAGTCAGGGGGCGAGCAGTACTTC.

This clonotype was observed a handful of times. The chain carries TRBV20-1 and TRBJ2-3; 12 nucleotides line up with TRBD2. The CDR3 length is 18 residues. The V gene end was trimmed by 1 base and the J gene end by 0 bases; junction bases not matched to a gene: 8. CDR1 is DFQATT, CDR2 SNEGSKA, per germline (reference sequence). CDR3 in DNA: TGCAGTGCTAGAGGGGGCCTAGCGGGAGGGACTAGCACAGATACGCAGTATTTT. Translation: CSARGGLAGGTSTDTQYF.

This clonotype was detected only a few times. The chain links TRBV12-3 or TRBV12-4 to TRBJ1-3, with a weak D call TRBD1 (5 bases). This CDR3 contains 15 residues. V lost 2 bases and J 4 bases, leaving 12 bases between the germline ends. The DNA of the CDR3 is TGTGCCAGCAGTTTATTGGGGGTTTCAGGAAACACCATATATTTT. Protein sequence: CASSLLGVSGNTIYF.

The J gene is TRBJ2-5, the V gene TRBV5-1; D assignment may be TRBD1 or TRBD2 (5 bases each). Germline V gene lookup returns CDR1 SGHRS and CDR2 YFSETQ. V shed 3 bases and J shed 4 bases, with 13 bases lying between them. The CDR3 length is 14 residues. The CDR3 sequence: CASSSGRLRETQYF. The CDR3 nucleotides read TGCGCCAGCAGCTCGGGACGCCTTAGAGAGACCCAGTACTTC.

The chain couples TRBV5-1 to TRBJ2-5; D might be TRBD2 (7 bases). The CDR3 loop spans 17 amino acids. Between the trimmed V and J ends, which lost 3 bases and 5 bases, there was a span of 23 bases. Germline V gene sequence: CDR1 SGHRS, CDR2 YFSETQ. This CDR3 is CASSSPREGGARETQYF. CDR3 bases: TGCGCCAGCAGCTCGCCCCGTGAGGGGGGGGCCCGGGAGACCCAGTACTTC. The complete variable domain, with remaining parts taken from reference TRBV5-1 and TRBJ2-5, reads KAGVTQTPRYLIKTRGQQVTLSCSPISGHRSVSWYQQTPGQGLQFLFEYFSETQRNKGNFPGRFSGRQFSNSRSEMNVSTLELGDSALYLCASSSPREGGARETQYFGPGTRLLVL.

The rearrangement links TRBV15 to TRBJ1-5, with 7 bases fitting TRBD1. From germline, CDR1 is LNHNV and CDR2 YYDKDF (reference sequence). V trimming: 1 base; J trimming: 1 base; junction bases outside the gene matches: 7. The CDR3 is made up of 17 amino acids. The CDR3 is CATSRVRDRVSNQPQHF. The CDR3 DNA follows: TGTGCCACCAGCAGAGTCAGGGACAGAGTAAGCAATCAGCCCCAGCATTTT.

This clonotype was seen a handful of times. The gene calls are TRBV6-4 and TRBJ2-7; a possible D gene is TRBD1 (5 bases). The V end lost 7 bases, the J end lost 3 bases, and 13 bases lay between the germline ends. Germline values: CDR1 MRHNA, CDR2 SNTAGT. The CDR3 covers 13 residues. CDR3 in DNA: TGTGCCAGCACTAAGACAGAGATCTACGAGCAGTACTTC. Translated, it gives CASTKTEIYEQYF.

The rearrangement joins TRBV9 to TRBJ2-1, with D unclear. V lost 0 bases to trimming and J lost 2 bases, with 9 bases between them. Germline values: CDR1 SGDLS, CDR2 YYNGEE. The CDR3 is 15 amino acids. The chain's CDR3 is CASSVAPGPYNEQFF. In DNA, the CDR3 is TGTGCCAGCAGCGTAGCCCCTGGGCCCTACAATGAGCAGTTCTTC.

This clonotype was detected only a few times. The chain uses TRBV11-2 and TRBJ2-1, with a tentative D call TRBD2 (6 bases). The germline V gene has CDR1 SGHAT and CDR2 FQNNGV. Trimming cost V 4 bases and J 9 bases, with 10 bases left between them. The CDR3 has 12 residues. As DNA, the CDR3 is TGTGCCAGCAGCTGGAGGGGTTTTGAGCAGTTCTTC. Translation: CASSWRGFEQFF.

This clonotype was seen more than once but under ten times. This chain links TRBV3-1 with TRBJ1-1, with D hard to call. CDR3 length: 13 amino acids. The V and J ends lost 1 base and 1 base respectively, with 4 bases between them. The germline gives CDR1 LGHDT, CDR2 YNNKEL (reference sequence). The CDR3 region has the DNA TGTGCCAGCAGCCAAGTTAAGAACACTGAAGCTTTCTTT. Its protein is CASSQVKNTEAFF.

The rearrangement links TRBV6-5 to TRBJ1-6, with 7 bases lining up with TRBD1. The junction had 5 bases not matched to a gene; V was cut back by 2 bases and J by 7 bases. The CDR3 runs 15 residues. Per germline, CDR1 MNHEY and CDR2 SVGAGI. For the CDR3, the DNA is TGTGCCAGCAGTTACGGGGACAGAGACAATTCACCCCTCCACTTT. This gives the protein CASSYGDRDNSPLHF.

There are many counts of this clonotype. This rearrangement joins TRBV3-1 to TRBJ2-1; the match to TRBD2 covers 10 bases. Trimming took 2 bases from V and 7 from J; bases not matched to a gene: 14. Germline values: CDR1 LGHDT, CDR2 YNNKEL (reference sequence). The CDR3 sequence is 18 residues long. The CDR3 DNA sequence: TGTGCCAGCAGCCAAACTACTCAAAGCGGGGGGGCCTTTAATGAGCAGTTCTTC. Translating gives CASSQTTQSGGAFNEQFF.

This clonotype showed up just a few times. This sequence joins TRBV5-1 and TRBJ1-2, with 10 bases matching TRBD1. The germline CDR1 and CDR2 sequences are SGHRS and YFSETQ. With V trimmed by 3 bases and J by 4 bases, 6 bases remained unmatched. This CDR3 comprises 15 residues. The CDR3 bases are TGCGCCAGCAGCTCCGGGACAGGGGTCAGCTATGGCTACACCTTC. This encodes CASSSGTGVSYGYTF.

V gene TRBV4-2 combines with J gene TRBJ2-3; a possible D gene is TRBD2 (6 bases). Germline V gene lookup returns CDR1 LGHNA and CDR2 YNFKEQ. The CDR3 has 17 amino acids. V was pared by 0 bases and J by 1 base, with 14 bases between. The DNA of the CDR3 is TGTGCCAGCAGCCAAGATTTGCGAGGGGAGGGCACAGATACGCAGTATTTT. Its translation: CASSQDLRGEGTDTQYF.

This chain links TRBV6-6 with TRBJ1-2; TRBD1 aligns across 7 bases. Germline loops: CDR1 MNHNY, CDR2 SVGAGI (reference sequence). The CDR3 contains 14 residues. The J segment lost 4 bases and the V segment lost 6 bases, leaving 8 bases of the junction unmatched. CDR3 nucleotides: TGTGCCAGCAGGGACGTGGGACAGTTCTATGGCTACACCTTC. Translating it yields CASRDVGQFYGYTF.

In DNA, the CDR3 is TGTGCCTGGGAGGAGGGACACACGAACACTGAAGCTTTCTTT. It codes for CAWEEGHTNTEAFF. J is TRBJ1-1 and V is TRBV30; tentatively, D is TRBD1 (6 bases). Trimming removed 5 bases at V and 1 base at J, with 14 bases between. The CDR3 loop spans 14 amino acids. Germline V gives CDR1 GTSNPN, CDR2 SVGIG (reference sequence).

In this sample, this clonotype turned up many times. The chain has TRBV7-6 and TRBJ2-1, with unresolved D. Germline CDR1 SGHVS, CDR2 FNYEAQ. Trimming took 1 base from V and 8 from J, leaving 9 bases between them. This CDR3 is built from 13 residues. The DNA for the CDR3 is TGTGCCAGCAGCTTAGGCAGTACTTATGAGCAGTTCTTC. It specifies CASSLGSTYEQFF.

This clonotype was counted a few times. V is TRBV5-1 and J is TRBJ2-7; D call uncertain. Trimming shortened V by 2 bases and J by 4 bases, and 13 bases separated the two germline ends. Germline assignment: CDR1 SGHRS and CDR2 YFSETQ. The CDR3 has 14 residues. CDR3 region: CASSFAHSVYEQYF. In DNA, the CDR3 is TGCGCCAGCAGCTTCGCCCACAGCGTGTACGAGCAGTACTTC. The whole variable domain, filled in from reference TRBV5-1 and TRBJ2-7, reads KAGVTQTPRYLIKTRGQQVTLSCSPISGHRSVSWYQQTPGQGLQFLFEYFSETQRNKGNFPGRFSGRQFSNSRSEMNVSTLELGDSALYLCASSFAHSVYEQYFGPGTRLTVT.

This clonotype occurred many times. This sequence joins TRBV5-1 and TRBJ1-1; no clear D gene. V was clipped by 0 bases and J by 1 base, with 7 bases between them. Per germline, CDR1 SGHRS and CDR2 YFSETQ. This CDR3 region has 14 residues. DNA for the CDR3: TGCGCCAGCAGCTTGGGGGCAGCGAACACTGAAGCTTTCTTT. It yields the protein CASSLGAANTEAFF.

In this sample, this clonotype turned up a few times. The chain links TRBV7-2 to TRBJ2-1; 14 bases line up with TRBD2. CDR1 SGHTA and CDR2 FQGNSA come from the germline V gene. This CDR3 region has 18 residues. J lost 5 bases, V lost 6 bases, and 12 bases had no gene match. This CDR3 reads CASSLGLAGVYVHNEQFF. The CDR3 DNA reads TGTGCCAGCAGTTTGGGACTAGCGGGAGTGTACGTCCACAATGAGCAGTTCTTC.